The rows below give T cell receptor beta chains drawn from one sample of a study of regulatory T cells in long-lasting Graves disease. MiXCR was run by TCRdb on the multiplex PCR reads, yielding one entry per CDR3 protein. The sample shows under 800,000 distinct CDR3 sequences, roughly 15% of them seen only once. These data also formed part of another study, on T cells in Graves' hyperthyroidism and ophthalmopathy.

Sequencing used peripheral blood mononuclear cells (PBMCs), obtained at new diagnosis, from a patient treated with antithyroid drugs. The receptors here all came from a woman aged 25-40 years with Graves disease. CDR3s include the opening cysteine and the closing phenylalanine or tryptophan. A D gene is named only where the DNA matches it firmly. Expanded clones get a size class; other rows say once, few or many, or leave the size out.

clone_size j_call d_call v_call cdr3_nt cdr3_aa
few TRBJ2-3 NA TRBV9 TGTGCCAGCAGCGTAGGGGGGGAGGGCACAGATACGCAGTATTTT CASSVGGEGTDTQYF
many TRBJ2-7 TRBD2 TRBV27 TGTGCCAGCCGGGGGGGGGCGGTACTAAACGAGCAGTACTTC CASRGGAVLNEQYF
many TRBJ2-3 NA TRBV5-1 TGCGCCAGCACCACAGGGACAGATACGCAGTATTTT CASTTGTDTQYF
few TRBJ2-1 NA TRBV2 TGTGCCAGCGGGTCTTGGGACGCCTACAATGAGCAGTTCTTC CASGSWDAYNEQFF
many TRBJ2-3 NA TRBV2 TGTGCCAGCAGTGAAGGGGGAGCTCGTTCTACGCAGTATTTT CASSEGGARSTQYF
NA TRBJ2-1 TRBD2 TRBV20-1 TGCAGTGCTAGAGGGGTGGTGGCGGGAGATGCCGGTTACGAGCAGTTCTTC CSARGVVAGDAGYEQFF
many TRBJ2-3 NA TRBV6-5 TGTGCCAGCAGTTACTCGGGGGCTCATACGCAGTATTTT CASSYSGAHTQYF
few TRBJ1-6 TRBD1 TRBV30 TGTGCCTGGAGTGTATACAGGGGTGGTTCACCCCTCCACTTT CAWSVYRGGSPLHF
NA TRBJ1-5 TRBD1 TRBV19 TGTGCCAGTGAGGGACAGTCCCGTCCATTCAATCAGCCCCAGCATTTT CASEGQSRPFNQPQHF
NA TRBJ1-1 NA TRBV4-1 TGCGCCAGCAGCCATCCGGGGGAGAGCACTGAAGCTTTCTTT CASSHPGESTEAFF
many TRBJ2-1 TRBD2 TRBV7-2 TGTGCCAGCAGCTTAGACGGCGGGAGGGCCTACAATGAGCAGTTCTTC CASSLDGGRAYNEQFF
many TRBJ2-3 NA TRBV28 TGTGCCAGCAGTTTATGGACAGCGCGCCCAGATACGCAGTATTTT CASSLWTARPDTQYF
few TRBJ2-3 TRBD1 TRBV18 TGTGCCAGCTCACCAAAACCGGGACAGGGGGCCCCAGATACGCAGTATTTT CASSPKPGQGAPDTQYF
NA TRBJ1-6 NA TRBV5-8 TGTGCCAGCAGCCCCTGGGGACAAATCAATTCACCCCTCCACTTT CASSPWGQINSPLHF
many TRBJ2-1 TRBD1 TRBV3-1 TGTGCCAGCAGCCGGACAGGGCCCAATGAGCAGTTCTTC CASSRTGPNEQFF
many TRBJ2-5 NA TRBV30 TGTGCCCAGCAGTCCTACGTCGATGAGACCCAGTACTTC CAQQSYVDETQYF
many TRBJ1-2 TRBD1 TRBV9 TGTGCCAGCAGCGCTGGCCCCGGACAGGGATATGGCTACACCTTC CASSAGPGQGYGYTF
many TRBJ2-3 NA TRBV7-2 TGTGCCAGCAGCTCCGCCGCCTACACAGATACGCAGTATTTT CASSSAAYTDTQYF
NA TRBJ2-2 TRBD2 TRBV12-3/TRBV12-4 TGTGCCAGCAGGAAAAGCGGGGGGAACACCGGGGAGCTGTTTTTT CASRKSGGNTGELFF
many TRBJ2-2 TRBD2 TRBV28 TGTGCCAGCAGCCGTGGGACTAGCGGGATGAGTGGTATGGGGGAGCTGTTTTTT CASSRGTSGMSGMGELFF
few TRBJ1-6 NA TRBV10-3 TGTGCCATCAGTGACCGGACTGTTAATTCACCCCTCCACTTT CAISDRTVNSPLHF
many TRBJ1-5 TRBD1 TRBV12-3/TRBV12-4 TGTGCCAGCGGATTGGACAGGGAGCACGGGGGCAATCAGCCCCAGCATTTT CASGLDREHGGNQPQHF
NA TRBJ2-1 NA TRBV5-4 TGTGCCAGCAGACCCGGGACCGTCTCCTACAATGAGCAGTTCTTC CASRPGTVSYNEQFF
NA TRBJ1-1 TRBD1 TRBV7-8 TGTGCCAGCGGGACAGAGCCGGGGAACACTGAAGCTTTCTTT CASGTEPGNTEAFF
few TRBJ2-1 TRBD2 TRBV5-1 TGCGCCAGCAGCTTGAGCATTGCGGGAGGTATTCGATCCTCCTACAATGAGCAGTTCTTC CASSLSIAGGIRSSYNEQFF